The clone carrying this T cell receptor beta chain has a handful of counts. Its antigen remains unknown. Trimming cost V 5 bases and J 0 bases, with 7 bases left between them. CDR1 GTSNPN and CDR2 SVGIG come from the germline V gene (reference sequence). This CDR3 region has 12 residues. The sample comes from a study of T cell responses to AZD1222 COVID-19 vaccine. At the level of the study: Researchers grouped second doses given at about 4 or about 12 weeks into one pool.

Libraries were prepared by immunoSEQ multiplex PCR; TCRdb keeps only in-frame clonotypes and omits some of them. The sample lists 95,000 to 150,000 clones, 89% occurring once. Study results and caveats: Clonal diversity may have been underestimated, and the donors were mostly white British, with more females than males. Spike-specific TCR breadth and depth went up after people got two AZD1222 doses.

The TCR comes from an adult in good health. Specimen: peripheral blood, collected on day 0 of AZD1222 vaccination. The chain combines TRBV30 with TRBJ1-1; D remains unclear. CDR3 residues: CAWARMNTEAFF. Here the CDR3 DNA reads TGTGCCTGGGCAAGGATGAACACTGAAGCTTTCTTT.